This TCR beta chain was retrieved from a study of blood T cells in healthy people across ages. Alongside a J-beta primer mix, a sample-barcoded 5' primer served in a second PCR lasting roughly 6 to 11 cycles. MiXCR, run by TCRdb on the 5' RACE reads, gives a single entry per CDR3 protein. The sample shows 600,000 to 850,000 distinct CDR3 sequences, approximately 25% of them seen only once. CDR3 length: 19 residues. V lost 0 bases and J lost 4; bases outside the gene matches: 13. Germline values: CDR1 SQVTM, CDR2 ANQGSEA. These sequences were also reported in another study, on T cells of mothers and their children.

The V and J genes are TRBV29-1 and TRBJ2-6, with 9 bases lining up with TRBD1. The sequencing input was blood. This clonotype was obtained from a boy younger than 18 in good health. The CDR3 sequence: CSVEDDYRTGGAGANVLTF. The CDR3 bases are TGCAGCGTTGAAGATGACTATCGTACAGGGGGCGCCGGGGCCAACGTCCTGACTTTC.